Below are 12 T cell receptor beta chains sequenced from a single sample in a study of OX40 agonist ivuxolimab in advanced cancers. TCRdb's table, derived via immunoSEQ multiplex PCR, lists solely in-frame clones and lacks some. The profile covers 30,000 or so clones, with around 84% appearing a single time and roughly 18% taken by the ten largest. Sequenced material: CD4+ or CD8+ T cells sorted from blood, taken in a trial of the OX40 agonist ivuxolimab. The receptors were gathered from an adult with an advanced solid tumor such as melanoma, head and neck, liver or kidney cancer.

This clone is termed medium-sized (0.01 to 0.1%). The chain recombines TRBV6-5 with TRBJ2-7; tentatively, D is TRBD1 (5 bases). The germline V gene encodes CDR1 MNHEY and CDR2 SVGAGI. The V and J ends lost 4 bases and 3 bases respectively, with 13 bases between them. The CDR3 runs 14 residues. Here the CDR3 DNA reads TGTGCCAGCAGTTTCGAATCCGACAGCTACGAGCAGTACTTC. Translating gives CASSFESDSYEQYF.

This clone was observed a handful of times. This rearrangement joins TRBV5-6 to TRBJ1-1, with TRBD1 matching over 7 bases. The CDR3 is 12 residues long. Trimming removed 1 base from V and 10 bases from J; junction bases left unmatched: 4. Germline CDR1 and CDR2: SGHDT and YYEEEE. DNA for the CDR3: TGTGCCAGCAGCTTGATTGCAGGGGGAGCTTTCTTT. It yields the protein CASSLIAGGAFF. The full variable domain, rest sourced from reference TRBV5-6 and TRBJ1-1, is DAGVTQSPTHLIKTRGQQVTLRCSPKSGHDTVSWYQQALGQGPQFIFQYYEEEERQRGNFPDRFSGHQFPNYSSELNVNALLLGDSALYLCASSLIAGGAFFGQGTRLTVV.

The rearrangement links TRBV29-1 to TRBJ2-2; D is ambiguous. The V and J ends lost 5 bases and 1 base respectively, with 5 bases between them. The CDR3 runs to 12 residues. CDR1 and CDR2 (germline): SQVTM, ANQGSEA. The CDR3 DNA is TGCAGCGTTAGACTGAACACCGGGGAGCTGTTTTTT. It codes for CSVRLNTGELFF.

This chain joins TRBV6-1 and TRBJ2-3; TRBD2 aligns across 8 bases. The germline V gene encodes CDR1 MNHNS and CDR2 SASEGT. With 10 bases clipped from V and 1 base from J, the junction kept 10 bases outside the gene matches. CDR3 size: 15 residues. In DNA, the CDR3 is TGTGCCACTACGCGGGAGGTCGCTGGCACAGATACGCAGTATTTT. The encoded protein is CATTREVAGTDTQYF.

The chain couples TRBV5-3 to TRBJ2-2, with a weak D call TRBD2 (5 bases). TRBV5-3 is sorted into the ORF group, with uncertain function. V dropped 3 bases and J dropped 4 bases, with 16 bases sitting between them. This CDR3 is built from 16 residues. This chain's CDR3 is CARSSGSGIATGELFF. The CDR3 DNA reads TGTGCCAGAAGCTCGGGAAGCGGAATCGCCACCGGGGAGCTGTTTTTT.

The gene calls are TRBV27 and TRBJ2-3, with D perhaps TRBD1 (5 bases). The CDR3 covers 15 residues. Germline CDR1 is MNHEY and CDR2 is SMNVEV (reference sequence). V was shortened by 7 bases and J by 2 bases, with 16 bases between the two germline ends. The CDR3 sequence is CASNLSGYPTDTQYF. CDR3 coding DNA: TGTGCCAGCAACCTCTCAGGGTACCCCACAGATACGCAGTATTTT.

V usage is TRBV5-4 and J usage is TRBJ1-3, with TRBD1 as a possible D gene (5 bases). V lost 1 base and J 8 bases, leaving 13 bases between the germline ends. CDR3 length equals 14 residues. Germline assignment: CDR1 SGHNT and CDR2 YYREEE (reference sequence). Here the CDR3 DNA reads TGTGCCAGCAGCTTGCGACAGCTCGGAGACACCATATATTTT. Translating it yields CASSLRQLGDTIYF.

In its sample, this clone is medium-sized (0.01 to 0.1%). V gene TRBV7-8 combines with J gene TRBJ2-3; TRBD1 agrees at 7 bases. The CDR3 is 16 residues long. CDR1 SGHVS and CDR2 FQNEAQ come from the germline V gene. The V and J ends lost 5 bases and 0 bases, in that order; junction bases with no gene match: 8. DNA for the CDR3: TGTGCCAGCAGCCACCACAGGGGAACTAGCACAGATACGCAGTATTTT. Its protein is CASSHHRGTSTDTQYF.

This chain uses TRBV19 with TRBJ2-3; D might be TRBD2 (6 bases). The V gene lost 3 bases and the J gene lost 6 bases, with 19 bases spanning the gap. The CDR3 length is 16 residues. The germline V gene has CDR1 LNHDA and CDR2 SQIVND (reference sequence). The chain's CDR3 is CASSILADIARDTQYF. CDR3 DNA: TGTGCCAGTAGTATTTTAGCGGACATCGCGAGGGATACGCAGTATTTT.

A note on this clone: A read error may be the cause here, since a much bigger clone is one base away. This chain joins TRBV7-6 and TRBJ2-3; no clear D. V lost 7 bases, J lost 0 bases, and 17 bases lay in between. The CDR3 spans 16 residues. The V gene's germline CDR1 is SGHVS and CDR2 FNYEAQ. CDR3 coding DNA: TGTGCCAGCAACTCAGAATACGGAATTAGCACAGATACGCAGTATTTT. The encoded protein is CASNSEYGISTDTQYF.

This chain joins TRBV11-2 and TRBJ2-7; 8 bases agree with TRBD1. CDR3 length: 14 residues. Per the germline V gene, CDR1 is SGHAT and CDR2 is FQNNGV. The ends lost 1 base at V and 7 bases at J; junction bases unmatched: 6. The CDR3 loop reads CASSLGQGAWEQYF. The CDR3 nucleotides read TGTGCCAGCAGCTTAGGGCAGGGGGCTTGGGAGCAGTACTTC.

The V gene is TRBV4-1, the J gene TRBJ1-2; the D gene is possibly TRBD1 (5 bases). Germline CDR1 reads MGHRA; CDR2 reads YSYEKL. With 1 base removed from V and 1 base from J, the gap between germline ends came to 10 bases. The CDR3 spans 15 residues. The CDR3: CASSQVQEDNYGYTF. DNA for the CDR3: TGCGCCAGCAGCCAAGTACAGGAGGATAACTATGGCTACACCTTC.